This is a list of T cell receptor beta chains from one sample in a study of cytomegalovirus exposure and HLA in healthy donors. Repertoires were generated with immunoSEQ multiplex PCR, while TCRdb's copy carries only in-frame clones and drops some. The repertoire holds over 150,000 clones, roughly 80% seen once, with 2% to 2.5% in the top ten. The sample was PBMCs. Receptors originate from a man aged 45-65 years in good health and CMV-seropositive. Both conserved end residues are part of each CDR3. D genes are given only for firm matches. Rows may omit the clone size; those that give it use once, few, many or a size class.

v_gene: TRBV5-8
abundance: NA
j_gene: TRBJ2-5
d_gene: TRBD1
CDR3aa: CASSRQGAQETQYF
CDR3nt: TGTGCCAGCAGCCGACAGGGGGCACAAGAGACCCAGTACTTC

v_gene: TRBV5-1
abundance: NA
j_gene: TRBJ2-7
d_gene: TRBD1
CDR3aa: CASTHSPGTGIKKQYF
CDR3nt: TGCGCCAGCACCCATTCTCCCGGGACAGGGATTAAGAAGCAGTACTTC

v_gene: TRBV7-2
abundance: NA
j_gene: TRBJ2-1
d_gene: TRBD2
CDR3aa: CASRGGASYNEQFF
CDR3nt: TGTGCCAGCCGGGGGGGGGCCTCCTACAATGAGCAGTTCTTC

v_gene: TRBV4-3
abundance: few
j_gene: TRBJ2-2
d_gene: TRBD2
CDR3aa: CASSQERGTGELFF
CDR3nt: TGCGCCAGCAGCCAAGAGCGGGGGACCGGGGAGCTGTTTTTT

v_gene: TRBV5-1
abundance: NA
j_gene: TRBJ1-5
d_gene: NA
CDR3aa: CATPPGLNQPQHF
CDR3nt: TGCGCCACCCCCCCGGGACTCAATCAGCCCCAGCATTTT

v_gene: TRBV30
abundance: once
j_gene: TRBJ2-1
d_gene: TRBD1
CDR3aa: CAWSGGGREQFF
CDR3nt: TGTGCCTGGAGTGGAGGGGGCCGTGAGCAGTTCTTC

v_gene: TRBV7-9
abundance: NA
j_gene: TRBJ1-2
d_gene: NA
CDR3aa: CASSLAGDRGYTF
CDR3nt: TGTGCCAGCAGCTTAGCGGGAGATCGGGGCTACACCTTC

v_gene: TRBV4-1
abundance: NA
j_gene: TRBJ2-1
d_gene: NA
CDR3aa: CASSQGQAGGPYNEQFF
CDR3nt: TGCGCCAGCAGCCAGGGACAAGCAGGAGGTCCCTACAATGAGCAGTTCTTC

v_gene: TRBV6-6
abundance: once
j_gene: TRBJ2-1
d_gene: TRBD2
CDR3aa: CASTNEWLAAYNEQFF
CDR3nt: TGTGCCAGCACTAACGAGTGGCTAGCGGCCTACAATGAGCAGTTCTTC

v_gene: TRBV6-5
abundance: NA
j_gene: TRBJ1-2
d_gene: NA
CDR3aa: CASSYGGEWGYTF
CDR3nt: TGTGCCAGCAGTTACGGCGGGGAGTGGGGCTACACCTTC

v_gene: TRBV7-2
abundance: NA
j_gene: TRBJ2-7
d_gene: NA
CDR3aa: CASSQLYEQYF
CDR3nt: TGTGCCAGCAGTCAACTCTACGAGCAGTACTTC

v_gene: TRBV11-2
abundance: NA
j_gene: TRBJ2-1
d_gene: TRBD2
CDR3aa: CASSLERGGYNEQFF
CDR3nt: TGTGCCAGCAGCTTAGAGCGGGGGGGCTACAATGAGCAGTTCTTC

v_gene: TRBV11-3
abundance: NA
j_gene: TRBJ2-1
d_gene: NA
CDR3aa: CASSLSATRYNEQFF
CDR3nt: TGTGCCAGCAGCCTATCTGCCACCCGTTACAATGAGCAGTTCTTC

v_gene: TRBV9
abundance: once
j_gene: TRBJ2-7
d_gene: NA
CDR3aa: CASSGGWGGSRSSYEQYF
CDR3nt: TGTGCCAGCAGCGGAGGATGGGGCGGATCCCGCTCGTCCTACGAGCAGTACTTC